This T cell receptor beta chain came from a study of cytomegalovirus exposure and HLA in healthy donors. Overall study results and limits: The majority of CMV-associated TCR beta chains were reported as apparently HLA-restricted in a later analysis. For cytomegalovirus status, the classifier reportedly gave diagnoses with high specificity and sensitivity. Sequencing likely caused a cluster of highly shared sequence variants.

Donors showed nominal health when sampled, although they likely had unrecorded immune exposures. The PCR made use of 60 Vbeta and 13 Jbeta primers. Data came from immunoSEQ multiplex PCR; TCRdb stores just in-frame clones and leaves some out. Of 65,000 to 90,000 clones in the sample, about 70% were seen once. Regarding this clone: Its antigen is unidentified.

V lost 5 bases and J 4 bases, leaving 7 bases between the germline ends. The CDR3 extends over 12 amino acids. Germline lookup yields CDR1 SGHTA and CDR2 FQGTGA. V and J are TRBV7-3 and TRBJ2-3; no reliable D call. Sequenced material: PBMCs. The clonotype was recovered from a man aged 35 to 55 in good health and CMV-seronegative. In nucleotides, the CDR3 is TGTGCCAGCAGCCCCAACTCAGATACGCAGTATTTT. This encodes CASSPNSDTQYF.